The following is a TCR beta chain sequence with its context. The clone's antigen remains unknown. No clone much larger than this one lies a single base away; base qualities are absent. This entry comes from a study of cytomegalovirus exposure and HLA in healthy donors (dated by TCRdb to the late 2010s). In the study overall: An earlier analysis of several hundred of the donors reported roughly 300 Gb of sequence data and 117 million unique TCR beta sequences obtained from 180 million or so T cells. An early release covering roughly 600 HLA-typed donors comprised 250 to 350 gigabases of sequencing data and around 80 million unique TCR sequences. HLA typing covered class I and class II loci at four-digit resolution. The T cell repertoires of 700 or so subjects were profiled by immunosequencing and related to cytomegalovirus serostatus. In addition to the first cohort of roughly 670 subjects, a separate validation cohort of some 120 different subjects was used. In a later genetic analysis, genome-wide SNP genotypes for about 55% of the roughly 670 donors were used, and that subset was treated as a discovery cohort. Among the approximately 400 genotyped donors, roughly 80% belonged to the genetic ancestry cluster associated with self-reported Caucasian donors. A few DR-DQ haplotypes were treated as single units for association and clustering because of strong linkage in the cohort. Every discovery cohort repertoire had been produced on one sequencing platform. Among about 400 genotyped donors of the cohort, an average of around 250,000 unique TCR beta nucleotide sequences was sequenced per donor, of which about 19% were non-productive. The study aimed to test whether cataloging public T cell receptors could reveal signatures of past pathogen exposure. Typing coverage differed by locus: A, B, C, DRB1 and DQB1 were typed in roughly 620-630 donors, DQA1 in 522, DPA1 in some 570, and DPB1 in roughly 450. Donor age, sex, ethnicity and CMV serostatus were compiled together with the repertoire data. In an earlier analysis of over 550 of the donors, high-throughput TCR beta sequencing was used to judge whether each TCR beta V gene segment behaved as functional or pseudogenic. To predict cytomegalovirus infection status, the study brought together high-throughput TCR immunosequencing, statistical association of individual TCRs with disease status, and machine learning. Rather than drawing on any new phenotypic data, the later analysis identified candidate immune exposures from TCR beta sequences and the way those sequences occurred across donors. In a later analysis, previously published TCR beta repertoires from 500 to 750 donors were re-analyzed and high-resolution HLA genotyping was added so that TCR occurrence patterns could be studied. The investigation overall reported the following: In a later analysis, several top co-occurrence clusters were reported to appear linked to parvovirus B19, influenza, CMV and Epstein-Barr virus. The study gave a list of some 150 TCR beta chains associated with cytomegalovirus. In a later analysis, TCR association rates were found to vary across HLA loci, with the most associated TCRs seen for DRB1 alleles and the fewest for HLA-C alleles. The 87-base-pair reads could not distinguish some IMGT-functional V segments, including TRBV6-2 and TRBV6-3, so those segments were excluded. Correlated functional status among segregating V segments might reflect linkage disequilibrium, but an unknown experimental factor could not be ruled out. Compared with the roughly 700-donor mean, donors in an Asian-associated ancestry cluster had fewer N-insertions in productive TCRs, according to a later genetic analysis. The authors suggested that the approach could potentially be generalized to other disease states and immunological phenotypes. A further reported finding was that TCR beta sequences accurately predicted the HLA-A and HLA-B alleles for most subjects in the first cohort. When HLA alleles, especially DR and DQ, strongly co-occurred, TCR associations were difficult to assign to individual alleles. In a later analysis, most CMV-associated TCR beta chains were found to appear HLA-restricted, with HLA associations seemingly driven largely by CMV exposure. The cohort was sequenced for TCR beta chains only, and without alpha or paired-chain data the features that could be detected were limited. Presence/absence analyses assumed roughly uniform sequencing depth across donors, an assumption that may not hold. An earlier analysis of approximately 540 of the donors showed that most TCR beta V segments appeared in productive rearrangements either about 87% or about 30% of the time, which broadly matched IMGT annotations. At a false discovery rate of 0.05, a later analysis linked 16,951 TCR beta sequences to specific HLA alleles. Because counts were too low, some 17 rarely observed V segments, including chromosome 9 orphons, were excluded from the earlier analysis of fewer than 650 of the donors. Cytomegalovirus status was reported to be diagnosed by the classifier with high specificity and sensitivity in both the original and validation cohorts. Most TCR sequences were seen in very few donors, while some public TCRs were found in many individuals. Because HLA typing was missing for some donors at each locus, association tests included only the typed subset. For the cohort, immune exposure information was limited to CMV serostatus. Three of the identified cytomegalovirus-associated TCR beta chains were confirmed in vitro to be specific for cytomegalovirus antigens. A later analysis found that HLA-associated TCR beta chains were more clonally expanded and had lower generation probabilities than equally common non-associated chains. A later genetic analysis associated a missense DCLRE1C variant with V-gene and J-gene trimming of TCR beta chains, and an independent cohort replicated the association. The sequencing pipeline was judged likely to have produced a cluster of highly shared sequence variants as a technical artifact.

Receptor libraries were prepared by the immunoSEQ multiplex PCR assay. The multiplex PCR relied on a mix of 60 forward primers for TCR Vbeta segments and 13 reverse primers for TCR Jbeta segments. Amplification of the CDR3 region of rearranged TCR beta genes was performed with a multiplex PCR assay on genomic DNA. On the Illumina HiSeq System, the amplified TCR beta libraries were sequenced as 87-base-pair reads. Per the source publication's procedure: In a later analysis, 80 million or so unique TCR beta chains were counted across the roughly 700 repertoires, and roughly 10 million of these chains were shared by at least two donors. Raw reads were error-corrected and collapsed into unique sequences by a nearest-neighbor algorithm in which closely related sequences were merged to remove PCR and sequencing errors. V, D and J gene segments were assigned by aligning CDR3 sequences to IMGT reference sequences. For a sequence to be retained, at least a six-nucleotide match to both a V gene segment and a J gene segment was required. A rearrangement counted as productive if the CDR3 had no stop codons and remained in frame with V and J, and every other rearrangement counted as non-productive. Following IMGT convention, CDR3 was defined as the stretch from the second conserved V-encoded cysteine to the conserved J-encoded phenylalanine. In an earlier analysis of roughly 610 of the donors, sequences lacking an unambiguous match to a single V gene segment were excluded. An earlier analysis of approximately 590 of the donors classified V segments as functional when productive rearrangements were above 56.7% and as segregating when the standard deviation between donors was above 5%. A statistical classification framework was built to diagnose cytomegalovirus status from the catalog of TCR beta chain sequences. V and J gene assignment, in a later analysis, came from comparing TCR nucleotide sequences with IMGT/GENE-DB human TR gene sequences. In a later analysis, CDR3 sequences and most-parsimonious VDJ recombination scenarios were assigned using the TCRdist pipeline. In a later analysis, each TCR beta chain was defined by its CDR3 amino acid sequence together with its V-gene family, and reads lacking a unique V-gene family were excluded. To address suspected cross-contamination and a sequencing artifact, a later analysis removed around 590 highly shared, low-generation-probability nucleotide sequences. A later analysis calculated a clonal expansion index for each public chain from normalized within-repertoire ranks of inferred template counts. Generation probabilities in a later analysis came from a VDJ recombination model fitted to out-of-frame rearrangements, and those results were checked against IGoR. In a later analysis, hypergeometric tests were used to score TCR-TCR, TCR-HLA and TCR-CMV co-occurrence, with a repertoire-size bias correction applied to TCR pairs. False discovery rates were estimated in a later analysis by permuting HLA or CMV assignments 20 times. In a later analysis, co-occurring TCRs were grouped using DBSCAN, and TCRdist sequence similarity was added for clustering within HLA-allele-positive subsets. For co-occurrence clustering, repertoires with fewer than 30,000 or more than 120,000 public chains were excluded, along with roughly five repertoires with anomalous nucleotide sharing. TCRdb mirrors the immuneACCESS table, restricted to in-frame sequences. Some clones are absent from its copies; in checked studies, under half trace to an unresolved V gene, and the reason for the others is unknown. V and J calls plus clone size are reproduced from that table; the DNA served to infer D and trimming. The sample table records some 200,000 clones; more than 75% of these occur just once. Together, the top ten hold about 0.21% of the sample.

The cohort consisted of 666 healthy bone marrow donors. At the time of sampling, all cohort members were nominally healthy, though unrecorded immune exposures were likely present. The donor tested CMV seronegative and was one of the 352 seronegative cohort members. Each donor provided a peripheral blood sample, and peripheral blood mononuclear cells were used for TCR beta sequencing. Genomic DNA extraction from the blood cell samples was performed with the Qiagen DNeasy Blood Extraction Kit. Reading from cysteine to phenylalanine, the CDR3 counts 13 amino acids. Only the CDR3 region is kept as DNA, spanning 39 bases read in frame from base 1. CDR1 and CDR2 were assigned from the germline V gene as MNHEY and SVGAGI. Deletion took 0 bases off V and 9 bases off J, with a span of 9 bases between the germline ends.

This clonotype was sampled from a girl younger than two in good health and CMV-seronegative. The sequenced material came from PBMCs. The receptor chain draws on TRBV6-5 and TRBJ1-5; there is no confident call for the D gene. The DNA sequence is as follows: TGTGCCAGCAGTTACTCGGCGGCCGGGCCCCAGCATTTT. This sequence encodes CASSYSAAGPQHF.